This T cell receptor (beta chain) was retrieved from a study of T cell changes during pregnancy in multiple sclerosis. This clone is a singleton in its sample. This CDR3 comprises 17 residues. Germline lookup yields CDR1 MNHEY and CDR2 SMNVEV (reference sequence). V dropped 6 bases and J dropped 3; count of bases not matched to a gene: 16. This table comes from immunoSEQ multiplex PCR, and its TCRdb copy is limited to in-frame clones, with some not included. Of 66,000 or so clones in the sample, 90% to 95% were seen once. The chain combines TRBV27 with TRBJ2-7; TRBD1 matches 8 bases. This sequence originates from a female donor with multiple sclerosis, enrolled in a pregnancy study. This specimen consisted of CD8+ T cells from peripheral blood mononuclear cells, obtained before pregnancy. CDR3: CASRSGNGQGGFYEQYF. The CDR3 DNA follows: TGTGCCAGCAGATCAGGGAATGGACAGGGAGGTTTCTACGAGCAGTACTTC.